Each of the 12 T cell receptor beta chains below was sequenced from the same sample in a study of blood T cell repertoires in COVID-19. Method: immunoSEQ multiplex PCR; TCRdb's copy keeps in-frame clones and lacks some. The repertoire includes under 200,000 clones, 75% to 85% of them detected once, and 3% to 3.5% sits in the top ten. The sample consisted of PBMCs or T cells enriched from blood (not recorded which). The source is a woman aged 60 to 75 who had recovered from COVID-19.

The chain couples TRBV9 to TRBJ2-2; TRBD1 matches at 8 bases. Trimming at V came to 0 bases and at J to 4 bases, leaving 5 bases not matched to a gene. CDR1 is SGDLS and CDR2 is YYNGEE in the germline V gene. The CDR3 runs to 16 residues. CDR3 region: CASSVGGRGLTGELFF. The CDR3 DNA reads as TGTGCCAGCAGCGTAGGTGGCAGGGGGCTCACCGGGGAGCTGTTTTTT.

The V and J genes are TRBV29-1 and TRBJ1-1, with TRBD1 matching 8 bases. After removal of 4 bases from V and 1 base from J, the junction contained 5 bases not matched to a gene. This CDR3 spans 14 amino acids. The germline gives CDR1 SQVTM, CDR2 ANQGSEA. CDR3 amino acids: CSVVLQGANTEAFF. The CDR3 coding sequence is TGCAGCGTTGTGCTCCAGGGGGCGAACACTGAAGCTTTCTTT.

The J gene is TRBJ1-1, the V gene TRBV11-2, with D possibly being TRBD1 (6 bases). Germline-derived CDR1 and CDR2 are SGHAT and FQNNGV. The CDR3 loop spans 16 amino acids. V gave up 5 bases and J gave up 11 bases, with 27 bases separating them. This CDR3 reads CASSVSRQVEFAGAFF. CDR3 DNA sequence: TGTGCCAGCAGCGTAAGCCGACAGGTTGAGTTTGCCGGCGCTTTCTTT.

The rearrangement uses TRBV7-8 and TRBJ2-3; perhaps TRBD2 as D (6 bases). This CDR3 spans 13 amino acids. V lost 6 bases and J 5 bases, leaving 12 bases between the germline ends. Germline values: CDR1 SGHVS, CDR2 FQNEAQ. CDR3 region: CASSYRELDTQYF. The CDR3 DNA is TGTGCCAGCAGTTACCGGGAGTTAGATACGCAGTATTTT.

The chain has TRBV5-4 and TRBJ1-2; D call uncertain. Germline values: CDR1 SGHNT, CDR2 YYREEE (reference sequence). V was cut by 6 bases and J by 0 bases, with 12 bases left in between. CDR3 size: 14 residues. The CDR3 DNA sequence: TGTGCCAGCAACCCCCTCGGGTCTAACTATGGCTACACCTTC. Its protein product is CASNPLGSNYGYTF.

V usage is TRBV29-1 and J usage is TRBJ1-1, with 9 nucleotides matching TRBD1. Germline assignment: CDR1 SQVTM and CDR2 ANQGSEA. The CDR3 runs 17 residues. Trimming cost V 5 bases and J 3 bases; bases outside gene matches: 16. Written as DNA, the CDR3 is TGCAGCGTTCTAGACAGGGGGGCTGAGGTCTTGGACACTGAAGCTTTCTTT. This codes for CSVLDRGAEVLDTEAFF.

In its sample, this clone was seen a few times. V is TRBV5-5 and J is TRBJ1-5; D is ambiguous. Germline assignment: CDR1 SGHKS and CDR2 YYEKEE (reference sequence). The CDR3 runs 14 residues. V gave up 0 bases and J gave up 5 bases, with 9 bases separating them. This chain's CDR3 is CASSLDSVDQPQHF. The CDR3 DNA follows: TGTGCCAGCAGCTTGGATTCCGTCGATCAGCCCCAGCATTTT.

The V call is TRBV19, the J call TRBJ2-1; 10 bases are shared with TRBD2. Germline CDR1 and CDR2: LNHDA and SQIVND (reference sequence). Germline trimming cut 7 bases from V and 0 bases from J; bases unmatched to any gene: 0. The length of the CDR3 is 14 residues. CDR3 residues: CASTSGGSYNEQFF. CDR3 in DNA: TGTGCCAGTACTAGCGGGGGCTCCTACAATGAGCAGTTCTTC.

The table lists this clone with a few counts. The chain employs TRBV3-1 (or the pseudogene TRBV3-2) and TRBJ2-1; weak D call: TRBD2 (6 bases). The V gene's germline CDR1 is LGHDT and CDR2 YNNKEL (reference sequence). V lost 1 base to trimming and J lost 8 bases, with 15 bases between them. The length of the CDR3 is 15 residues. The CDR3 region has the DNA TGTGCCAGCAGCCAAGGCCCTAGCGTCGGTGATGAGCAGTTCTTC. Protein product: CASSQGPSVGDEQFF.

This clone was recorded once. The genes are TRBV5-6 and TRBJ2-7; D is perhaps TRBD1 (6 bases). The CDR3 length is 12 residues. Germline CDR1 reads SGHDT; CDR2 reads YYEEEE. Trimming pared 4 bases from V and 6 bases from J, leaving 11 bases between. CDR3 nucleotides: TGTGCCAGCAGCCCTACAGGGAGCGAGCAGTACTTC. It yields the protein CASSPTGSEQYF.

V gene TRBV7-8 combines with J gene TRBJ1-1; 8 nucleotides agree with TRBD1. V gave up 5 bases and J gave up 7 bases; unmatched junction bases: 15. The CDR3 runs 16 residues. CDR1 SGHVS and CDR2 FQNEAQ come from the germline V gene. CDR3 nucleotide sequence: TGTGCCAGCAGCCTCATGACAGGGGATCTTCTCAATGAAGCTTTCTTT. The encoded protein is CASSLMTGDLLNEAFF.

The chain combines TRBV3-1 (or the pseudogene TRBV3-2) with TRBJ2-3; 14 positions match TRBD2. The germline V gene encodes CDR1 LGHDT and CDR2 YNNKEL (reference sequence). J lost 0 bases, V lost 3 bases, and 5 bases had no gene match. This CDR3 has 18 residues. The CDR3 DNA reads as TGTGCCAGCAGCCAGACTAGCGGGGGGGAATTGAGCACAGATACGCAGTATTTT. Translating gives CASSQTSGGELSTDTQYF.